Shown below are 5 T cell receptor beta chains from a single sample sequenced in a study of beta chain features in type 1 diabetes (dated by TCRdb to the late 2010s). Receptor amplification or capture employed the immunoSEQ multiplex PCR assay. The entire isolated RNA was reverse transcribed using the High Capacity cDNA Reverse Transcription Kit, and thus expressed TCRB transcripts were sequenced. TCRdb holds this immuneACCESS table with in-frame rearrangements only. Some clones are missing; in checked studies, unresolved V genes explain under half, and the rest has no known cause. Across this sample there are fewer than 250,000 clones, with under 70% seen only once. Of the sample, around 0.05% is held by the ten largest clones. Material: naive CD4+ T cells from blood. The label giving this sample's cell subset or site can be read as: true naive CD4+ T cells. The receptor set was obtained from a man aged 25-40 years in good health.

The chain uses TRBV7-6 and TRBJ1-2, with 7 bases fitting TRBD1. Unmatched junction bases numbered 9, after V lost 4 bases and J lost 4 bases. This CDR3 has 15 residues. Germline V gives CDR1 SGHVS, CDR2 FNYEAQ. The CDR3 region is CASSSLKTGSYGYTF. The DNA of the CDR3 is TGTGCCAGCAGCTCGCTAAAGACAGGGAGCTATGGCTACACCTTC.

This clone has more than one count but fewer than ten. The V and J genes are TRBV29-1 and TRBJ2-5; the D is unclear. The CDR3 is 13 amino acids. With 4 bases removed from V and 4 bases from J, the gap between germline ends came to 13 bases. Germline V CDR1 and CDR2: SQVTM, ANQGSEA. The CDR3 here is CSVGARQLETQYF. The CDR3 nucleotides are TGCAGCGTTGGAGCCAGGCAGCTAGAGACCCAGTACTTC.

There are a few counts of this clone. The chain recombines TRBV30 with TRBJ2-5, with D perhaps being TRBD1 or TRBD2 (5 bases each). The germline gives CDR1 GTSNPN, CDR2 SVGIG (reference sequence). V lost 4 bases, J lost 12 bases, and 33 bases lay in between. The CDR3 spans 17 residues. The CDR3 region has the DNA TGTGCCTGGAAGGTTAGCCGGGACCACCGACAAAAGGGGTCCGAGTACTTC. Residues: CAWKVSRDHRQKGSEYF.

The chain links TRBV7-2 to TRBJ2-3; 7 bases agree with TRBD2. V lost 5 bases to trimming and J lost 6 bases; unmatched junction nucleotides: 8. Germline CDR1 and CDR2: SGHTA and FQGNSA. This CDR3 comprises 14 residues. This chain's CDR3 is CASSPGRESDTQYF. The CDR3 DNA follows: TGTGCCAGCAGCCCAGGGCGGGAGAGCGATACGCAGTATTTT.

In its sample, this clone was seen a few times. The rearrangement uses TRBV25-1 and TRBJ2-3; D perhaps matches TRBD1 (6 bases). Germline CDR1 and CDR2: MGHDK and SYGVNS. This CDR3 comprises 13 residues. V lost 6 bases to trimming and J lost 4 bases, with 11 bases between them. The CDR3 DNA reads as TGTGCCAGCAGCAAACAGGGCCCAGATACGCAGTATTTT. It encodes CASSKQGPDTQYF. Drawing the rest from reference TRBV25-1 and TRBJ2-3, the complete variable domain is EADIYQTPRYLVIGTGKKITLECSQTMGHDKMYWYQQDPGMELHLIHYSYGVNSTEKGDLSSESTVSRIRTEHFPLTLESARPSHTSQYLCASSKQGPDTQYFGPGTRLTVL.